Sequencing of this T cell receptor beta chain was carried out in a study of T cell responses to AZD1222 COVID-19 vaccine. Study conclusions and caveats: At 160-218 and 743-854, vaccine-associated CD4 TCRs were dominant, and they spanned spike. Seropositive status at baseline applied to only 6 or 7 AZD1222 recipients.

This CDR3 is 14 amino acids long. V lost 3 bases and J 6 bases, leaving 15 bases between the germline ends. The germline V gene encodes CDR1 GTSNPN and CDR2 SVGIG (reference sequence). This clone showed up just once. The antigen remains unidentified. TCRdb keeps only in-frame clones here, not all; method: immunoSEQ multiplex PCR. The sample yields around 100,000 clones, around nine tenths seen once. This TCR was sampled from an adult in good health. The chain carries TRBV30 and TRBJ2-1; perhaps TRBD1 as D (5 bases). This sample comprised peripheral blood, obtained on day 0 of AZD1222 vaccination. CDR3 sequence (DNA): TGTGCCTGGAGAGGACCAGGGATAGTCAATGAGCAGTTCTTC. Protein: CAWRGPGIVNEQFF.